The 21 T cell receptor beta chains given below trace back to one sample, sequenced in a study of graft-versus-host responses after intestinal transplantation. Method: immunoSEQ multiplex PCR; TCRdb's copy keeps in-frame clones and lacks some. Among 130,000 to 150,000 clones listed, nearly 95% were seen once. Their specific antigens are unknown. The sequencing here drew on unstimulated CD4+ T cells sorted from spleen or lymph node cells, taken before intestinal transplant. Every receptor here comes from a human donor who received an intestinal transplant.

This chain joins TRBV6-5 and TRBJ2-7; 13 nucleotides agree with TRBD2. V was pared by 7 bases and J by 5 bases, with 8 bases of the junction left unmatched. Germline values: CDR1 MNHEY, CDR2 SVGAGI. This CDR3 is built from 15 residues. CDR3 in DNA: TGTGCCAGCAAAGGACTAGCGGGAGTAGTAAACGAGCAGTACTTC. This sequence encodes CASKGLAGVVNEQYF.

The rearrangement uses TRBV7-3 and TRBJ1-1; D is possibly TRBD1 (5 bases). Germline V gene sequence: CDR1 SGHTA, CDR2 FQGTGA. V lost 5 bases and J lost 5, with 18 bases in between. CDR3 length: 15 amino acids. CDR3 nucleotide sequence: TGTGCCAGCAGCCTCGGGGGGGATGGATGGACTGAAGCTTTCTTT. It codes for CASSLGGDGWTEAFF.

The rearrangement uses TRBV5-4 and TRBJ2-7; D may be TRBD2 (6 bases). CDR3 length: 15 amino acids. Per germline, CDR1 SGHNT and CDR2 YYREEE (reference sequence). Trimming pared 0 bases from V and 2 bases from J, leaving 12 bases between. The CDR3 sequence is CASSLAGTLTYEQYF. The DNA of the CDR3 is TGTGCCAGCAGCTTGGCCGGGACTCTAACCTACGAGCAGTACTTC. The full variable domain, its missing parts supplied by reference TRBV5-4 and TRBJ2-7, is ETGVTQSPTHLIKTRGQQVTLRCSSQSGHNTVSWYQQALGQGPQFIFQYYREEENGRGNFPPRFSGLQFPNYSSELNVNALELDDSALYLCASSLAGTLTYEQYFGPGTRLTVT.

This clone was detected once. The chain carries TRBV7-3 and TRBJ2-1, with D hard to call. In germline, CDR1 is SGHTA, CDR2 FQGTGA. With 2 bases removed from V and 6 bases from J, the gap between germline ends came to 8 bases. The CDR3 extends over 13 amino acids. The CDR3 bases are TGTGCCAGCAGCTTAGGATTAGCCAATGAGCAGTTCTTC. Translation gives CASSLGLANEQFF.

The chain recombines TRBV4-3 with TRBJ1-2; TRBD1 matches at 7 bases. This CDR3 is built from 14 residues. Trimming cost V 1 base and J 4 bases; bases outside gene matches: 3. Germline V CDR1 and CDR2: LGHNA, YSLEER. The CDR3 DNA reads TGCGCCAGCAGCCAAGTAGGGGGCGGCTATGGCTACACCTTC. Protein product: CASSQVGGGYGYTF.

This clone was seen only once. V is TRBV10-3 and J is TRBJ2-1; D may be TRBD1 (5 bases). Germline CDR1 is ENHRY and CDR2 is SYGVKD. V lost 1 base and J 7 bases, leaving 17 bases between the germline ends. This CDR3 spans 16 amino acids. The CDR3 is CAISEFGQVVMNEQFF. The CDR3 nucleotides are TGTGCCATCAGTGAGTTTGGACAAGTAGTTATGAATGAGCAGTTCTTC.

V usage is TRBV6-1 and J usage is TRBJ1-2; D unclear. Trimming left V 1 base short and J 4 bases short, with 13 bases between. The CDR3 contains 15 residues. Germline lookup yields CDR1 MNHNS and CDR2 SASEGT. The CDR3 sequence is CASSEEWVDTYGYTF. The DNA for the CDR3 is TGTGCCAGCAGTGAAGAATGGGTAGACACCTATGGCTACACCTTC.

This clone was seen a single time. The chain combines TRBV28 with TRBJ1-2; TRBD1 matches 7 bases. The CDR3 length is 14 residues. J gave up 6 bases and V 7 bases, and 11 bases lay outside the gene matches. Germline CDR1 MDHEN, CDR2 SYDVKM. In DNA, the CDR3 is TGTGCCAGCACCCTCCAGGGACAGAGAGATGGCTACACCTTC. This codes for CASTLQGQRDGYTF.

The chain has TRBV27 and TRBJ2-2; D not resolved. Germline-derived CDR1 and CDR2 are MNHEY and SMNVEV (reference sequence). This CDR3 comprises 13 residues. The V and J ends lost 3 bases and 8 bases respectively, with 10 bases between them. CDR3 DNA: TGTGCCAGCAGTTTTGAGCTAGTTGGGGAGCTGTTTTTT. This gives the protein CASSFELVGELFF.

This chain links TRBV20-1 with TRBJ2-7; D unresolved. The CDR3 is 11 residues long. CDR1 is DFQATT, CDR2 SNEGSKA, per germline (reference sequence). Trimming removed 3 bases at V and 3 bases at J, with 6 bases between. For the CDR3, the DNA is TGCAGTGCTAGCCAGCTCTACGAGCAGTACTTC. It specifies CSASQLYEQYF.

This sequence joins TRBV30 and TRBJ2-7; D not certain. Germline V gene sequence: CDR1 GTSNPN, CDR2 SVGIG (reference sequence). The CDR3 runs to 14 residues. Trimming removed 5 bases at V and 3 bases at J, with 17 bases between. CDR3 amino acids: CAWGPRAEVYEQYF. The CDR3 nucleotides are TGTGCCTGGGGTCCCCGGGCAGAAGTCTACGAGCAGTACTTC.

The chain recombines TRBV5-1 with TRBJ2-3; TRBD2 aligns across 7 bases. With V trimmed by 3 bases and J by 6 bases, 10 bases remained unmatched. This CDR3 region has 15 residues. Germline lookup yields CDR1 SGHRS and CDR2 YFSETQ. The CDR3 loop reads CASSWMGGREDTQYF. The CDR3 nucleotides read TGCGCCAGCAGCTGGATGGGAGGGCGGGAGGATACGCAGTATTTT.

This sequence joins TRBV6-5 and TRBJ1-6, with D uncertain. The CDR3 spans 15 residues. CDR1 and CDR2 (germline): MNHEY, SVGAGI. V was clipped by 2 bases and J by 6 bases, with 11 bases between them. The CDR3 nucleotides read TGTGCCAGCAGTTACCATCGGTTAACTAATTCACCCCTCCACTTT. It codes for CASSYHRLTNSPLHF.

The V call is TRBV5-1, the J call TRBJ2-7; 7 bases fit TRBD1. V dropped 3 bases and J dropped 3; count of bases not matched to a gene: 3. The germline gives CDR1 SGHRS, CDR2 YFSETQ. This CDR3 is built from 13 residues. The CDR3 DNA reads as TGCGCCAGCAGCTCGGGACAGCGCTACGAGCAGTACTTC. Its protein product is CASSSGQRYEQYF. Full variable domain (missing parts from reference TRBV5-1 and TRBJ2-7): KAGVTQTPRYLIKTRGQQVTLSCSPISGHRSVSWYQQTPGQGLQFLFEYFSETQRNKGNFPGRFSGRQFSNSRSEMNVSTLELGDSALYLCASSSGQRYEQYFGPGTRLTVT.

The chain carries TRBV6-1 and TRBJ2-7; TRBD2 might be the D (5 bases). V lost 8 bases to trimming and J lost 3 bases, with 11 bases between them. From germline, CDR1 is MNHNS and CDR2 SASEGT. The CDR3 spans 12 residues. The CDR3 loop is CASSWTDYEQYF. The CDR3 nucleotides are TGTGCCAGCTCCTGGACTGACTACGAGCAGTACTTC.

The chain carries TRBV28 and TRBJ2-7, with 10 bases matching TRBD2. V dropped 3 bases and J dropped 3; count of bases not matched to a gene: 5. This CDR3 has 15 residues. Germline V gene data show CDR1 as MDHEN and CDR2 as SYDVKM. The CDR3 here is CASSFVLAGHYEQYF. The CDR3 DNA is TGTGCCAGCAGTTTTGTACTAGCGGGGCACTACGAGCAGTACTTC.

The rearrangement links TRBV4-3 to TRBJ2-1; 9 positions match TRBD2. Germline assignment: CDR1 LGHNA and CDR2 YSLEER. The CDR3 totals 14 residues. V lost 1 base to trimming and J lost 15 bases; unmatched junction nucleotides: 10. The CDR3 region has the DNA TGCGCCAGCAGCCAAGTTTCGGCGGGAGGGCCCAGGTTCTTC. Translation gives CASSQVSAGGPRFF.

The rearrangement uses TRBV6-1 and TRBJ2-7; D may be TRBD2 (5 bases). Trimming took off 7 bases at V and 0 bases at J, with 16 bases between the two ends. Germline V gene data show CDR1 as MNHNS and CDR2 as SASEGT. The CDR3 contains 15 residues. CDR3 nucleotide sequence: TGTGCCAGCAAGGGTCTGGGAGAACTCTCCTACGAGCAGTACTTC. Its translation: CASKGLGELSYEQYF.

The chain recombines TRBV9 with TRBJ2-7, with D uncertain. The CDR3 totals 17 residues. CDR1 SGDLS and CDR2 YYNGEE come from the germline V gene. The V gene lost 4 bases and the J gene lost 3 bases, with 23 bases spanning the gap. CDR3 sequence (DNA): TGTGCCAGCAGCCCCATGGCAGGCACCCCCCTCTACTACGAGCAGTACTTC. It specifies CASSPMAGTPLYYEQYF.

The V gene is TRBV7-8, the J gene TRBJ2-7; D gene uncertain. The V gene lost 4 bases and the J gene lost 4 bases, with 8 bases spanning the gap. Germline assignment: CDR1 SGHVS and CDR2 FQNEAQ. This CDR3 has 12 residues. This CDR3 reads CASSSDFYEQYF. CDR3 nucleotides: TGTGCCAGCAGCTCAGACTTTTACGAGCAGTACTTC. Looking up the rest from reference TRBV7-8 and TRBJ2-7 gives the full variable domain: GAGVSQSPRYKVAKRGQDVALRCDPISGHVSLFWYQQALGQGPEFLTYFQNEAQLDKSGLPSDRFFAERPEGSVSTLKIQRTQQEDSAVYLCASSSDFYEQYFGPGTRLTVT.

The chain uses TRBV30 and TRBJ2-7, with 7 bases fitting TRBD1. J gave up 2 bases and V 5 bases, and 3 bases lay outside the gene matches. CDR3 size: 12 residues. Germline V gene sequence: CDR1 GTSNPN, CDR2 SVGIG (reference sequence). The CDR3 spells CAWDRVAYEQYF. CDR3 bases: TGTGCCTGGGACAGGGTCGCCTACGAGCAGTACTTC. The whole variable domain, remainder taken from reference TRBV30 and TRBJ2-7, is SQTIHQWPATLVQPVGSPLSLECTVEGTSNPNLYWYRQAAGRGLQLLFYSVGIGQISSEVPQNLSASRPQDRQFILSSKKLLLSDSGFYLCAWDRVAYEQYFGPGTRLTVT.